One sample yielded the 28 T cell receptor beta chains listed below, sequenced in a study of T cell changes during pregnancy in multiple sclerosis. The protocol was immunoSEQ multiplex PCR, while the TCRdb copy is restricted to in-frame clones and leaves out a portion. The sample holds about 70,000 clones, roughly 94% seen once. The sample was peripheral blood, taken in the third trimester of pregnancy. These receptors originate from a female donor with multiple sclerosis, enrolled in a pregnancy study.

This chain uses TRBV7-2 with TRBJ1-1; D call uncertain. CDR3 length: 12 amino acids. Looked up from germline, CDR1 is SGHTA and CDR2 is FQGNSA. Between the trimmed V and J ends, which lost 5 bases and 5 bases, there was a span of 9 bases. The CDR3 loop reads CASSGWTTEAFF. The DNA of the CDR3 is TGTGCCAGCAGCGGATGGACTACTGAAGCTTTCTTT.

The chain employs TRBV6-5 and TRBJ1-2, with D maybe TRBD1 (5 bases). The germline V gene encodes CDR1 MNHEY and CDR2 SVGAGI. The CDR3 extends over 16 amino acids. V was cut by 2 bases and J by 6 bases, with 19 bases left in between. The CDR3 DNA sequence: TGTGCCAGCAGTTACACCCGCAGGGCGGGGATTGATGGCTACACCTTC. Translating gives CASSYTRRAGIDGYTF.

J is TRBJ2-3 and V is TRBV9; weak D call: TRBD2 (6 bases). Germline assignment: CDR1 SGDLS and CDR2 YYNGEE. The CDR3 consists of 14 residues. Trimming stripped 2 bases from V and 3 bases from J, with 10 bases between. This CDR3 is CASSVEEGTDTQYF. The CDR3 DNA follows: TGTGCCAGCAGCGTGGAGGAGGGAACAGATACGCAGTATTTT.

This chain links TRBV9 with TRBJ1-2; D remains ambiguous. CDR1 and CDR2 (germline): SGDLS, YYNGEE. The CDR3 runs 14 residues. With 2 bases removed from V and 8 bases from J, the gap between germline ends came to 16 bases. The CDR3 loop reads CASSVAGEAGGYTF. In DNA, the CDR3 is TGTGCCAGCAGCGTTGCCGGTGAAGCAGGCGGCTACACCTTC.

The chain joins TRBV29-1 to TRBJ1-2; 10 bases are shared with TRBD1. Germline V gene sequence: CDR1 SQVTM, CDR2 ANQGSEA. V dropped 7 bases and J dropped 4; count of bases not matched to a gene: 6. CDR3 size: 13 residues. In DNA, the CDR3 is TGCAGCGCTTTGACAGGGGGCGCCTATGGCTACACCTTC. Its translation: CSALTGGAYGYTF.

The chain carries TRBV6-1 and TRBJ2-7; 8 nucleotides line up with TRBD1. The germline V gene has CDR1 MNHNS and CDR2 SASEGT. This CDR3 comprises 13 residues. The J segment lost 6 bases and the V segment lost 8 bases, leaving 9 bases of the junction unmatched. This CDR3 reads CASSGQGFREQYF. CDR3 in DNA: TGTGCCAGCTCCGGACAGGGTTTCCGCGAGCAGTACTTC.

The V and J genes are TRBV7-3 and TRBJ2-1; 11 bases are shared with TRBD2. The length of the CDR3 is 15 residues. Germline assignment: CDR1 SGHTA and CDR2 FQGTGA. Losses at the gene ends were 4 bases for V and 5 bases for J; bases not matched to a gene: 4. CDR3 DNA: TGTGCCAGCAGCTACAGACTAGCGGGGCACAATGAGCAGTTCTTC. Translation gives CASSYRLAGHNEQFF. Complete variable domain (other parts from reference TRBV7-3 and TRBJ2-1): GAGVSQTPSNKVTEKGKYVELRCDPISGHTALYWYRQSLGQGPEFLIYFQGTGAADDSGLPNDRFFAVRPEGSVSTLKIQRTERGDSAVYLCASSYRLAGHNEQFFGPGTRLTVL.

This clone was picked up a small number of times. The CDR3, as DNA: TGTGCCACCGGCGGGGCTACTACTGGATACACCTTC. It translates to CATGGATTGYTF. The V and J genes are TRBV7-2 and TRBJ1-2; the D gene is possibly TRBD1 (5 bases). Trimming removed 10 bases at V and 11 bases at J, with 20 bases between. This CDR3 spans 12 amino acids. Germline loops: CDR1 SGHTA, CDR2 FQGNSA.

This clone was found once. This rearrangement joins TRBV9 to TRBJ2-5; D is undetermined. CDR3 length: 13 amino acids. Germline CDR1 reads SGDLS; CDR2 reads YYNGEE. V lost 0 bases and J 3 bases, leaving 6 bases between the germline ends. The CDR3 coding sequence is TGTGCCAGCAGCGTAGCCCTCGAAGAGACCCAGTACTTC. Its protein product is CASSVALEETQYF.

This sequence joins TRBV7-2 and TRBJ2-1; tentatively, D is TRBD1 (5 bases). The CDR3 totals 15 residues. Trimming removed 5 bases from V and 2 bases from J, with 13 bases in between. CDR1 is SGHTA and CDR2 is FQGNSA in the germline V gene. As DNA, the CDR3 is TGTGCCAGCAGCGTCGACAGTAACCCCTACAATGAGCAGTTCTTC. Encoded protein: CASSVDSNPYNEQFF.

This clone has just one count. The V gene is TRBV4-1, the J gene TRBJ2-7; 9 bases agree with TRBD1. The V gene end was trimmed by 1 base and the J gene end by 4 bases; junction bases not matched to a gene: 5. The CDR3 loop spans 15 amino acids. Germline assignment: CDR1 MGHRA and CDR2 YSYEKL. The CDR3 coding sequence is TGCGCCAGCAGCCAAGGGGGACAGGGCGGGTACGAGCAGTACTTC. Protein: CASSQGGQGGYEQYF.

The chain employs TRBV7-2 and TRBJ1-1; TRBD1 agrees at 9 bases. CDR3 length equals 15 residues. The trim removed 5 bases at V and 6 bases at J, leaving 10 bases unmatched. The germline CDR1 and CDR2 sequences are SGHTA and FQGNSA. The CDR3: CASSPLLGQGPEAFF. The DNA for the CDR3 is TGTGCCAGCAGCCCCCTGCTGGGACAGGGACCTGAAGCTTTCTTT.

The CDR3: CSVEGRASVNEQFF. The CDR3 DNA is TGCAGCGTTGAGGGGAGAGCTAGCGTCAATGAGCAGTTCTTC. V and J are TRBV29-1 and TRBJ2-1; D possibly corresponds to TRBD2 (6 bases). V was trimmed by 3 bases and J by 6 bases, leaving 15 bases between them. Germline V gives CDR1 SQVTM, CDR2 ANQGSEA. The CDR3 is made up of 14 amino acids.

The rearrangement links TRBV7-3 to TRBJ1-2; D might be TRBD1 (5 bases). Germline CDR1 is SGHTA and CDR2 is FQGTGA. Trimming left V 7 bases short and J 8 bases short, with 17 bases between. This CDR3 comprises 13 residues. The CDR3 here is CASTPTPGEGYTF. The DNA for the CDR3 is TGTGCCAGCACCCCCACCCCGGGGGAAGGCTACACCTTC.

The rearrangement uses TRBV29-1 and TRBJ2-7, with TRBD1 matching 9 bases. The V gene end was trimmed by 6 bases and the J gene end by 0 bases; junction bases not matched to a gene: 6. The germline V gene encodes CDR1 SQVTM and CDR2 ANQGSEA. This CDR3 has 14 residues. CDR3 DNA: TGCAGCGTCCCGGGGACAGGGAACTCCTACGAGCAGTACTTC. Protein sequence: CSVPGTGNSYEQYF.

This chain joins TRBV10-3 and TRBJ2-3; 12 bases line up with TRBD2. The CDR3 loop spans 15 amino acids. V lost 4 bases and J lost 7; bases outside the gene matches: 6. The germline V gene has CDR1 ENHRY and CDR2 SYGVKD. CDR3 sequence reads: CAISGGLAGRNTQYF. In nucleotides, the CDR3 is TGTGCCATCAGTGGTGGACTAGCGGGGAGGAATACGCAGTATTTT.

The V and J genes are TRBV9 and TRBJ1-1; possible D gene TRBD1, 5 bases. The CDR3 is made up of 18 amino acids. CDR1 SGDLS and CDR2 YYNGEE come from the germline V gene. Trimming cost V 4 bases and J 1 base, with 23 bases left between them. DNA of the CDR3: TGTGCCAGCAGCCCCGGGATAACCCGGGGCGGGGAGAACACTGAAGCTTTCTTT. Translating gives CASSPGITRGGENTEAFF. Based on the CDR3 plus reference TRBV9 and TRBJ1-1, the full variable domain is DSGVTQTPKHLITATGQRVTLRCSPRSGDLSVYWYQQSLDQGLQFLIQYYNGEERAKGNILERFSAQQFPDLHSELNLSSLELGDSALYFCASSPGITRGGENTEAFFGQGTRLTVV.

CDR3 protein: CASNKEGRGGLGELFF. The DNA for the CDR3 is TGTGCCAGCAACAAAGAGGGTCGGGGGGGCCTCGGGGAGCTGTTTTTT. The genes are TRBV5-6 and TRBJ2-2; 8 bases are a match to TRBD2. V trimming: 6 bases; J trimming: 7 bases; junction bases outside the gene matches: 14. The V gene's germline CDR1 is SGHDT and CDR2 YYEEEE. This CDR3 is built from 16 residues. Complete variable domain (other parts from reference TRBV5-6 and TRBJ2-2): DAGVTQSPTHLIKTRGQQVTLRCSPKSGHDTVSWYQQALGQGPQFIFQYYEEEERQRGNFPDRFSGHQFPNYSSELNVNALLLGDSALYLCASNKEGRGGLGELFFGEGSRLTVL.

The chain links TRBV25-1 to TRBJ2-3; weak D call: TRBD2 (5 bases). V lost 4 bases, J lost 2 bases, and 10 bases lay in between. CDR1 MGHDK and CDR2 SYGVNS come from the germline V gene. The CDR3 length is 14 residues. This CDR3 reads CASSAEGFTDTQYF. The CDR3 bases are TGTGCCAGCAGTGCTGAGGGATTCACAGATACGCAGTATTTT.

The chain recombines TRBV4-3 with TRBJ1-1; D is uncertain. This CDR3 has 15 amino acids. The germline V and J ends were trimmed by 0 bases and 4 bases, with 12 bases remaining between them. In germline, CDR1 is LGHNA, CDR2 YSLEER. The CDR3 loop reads CASSQDLRSGTEAFF. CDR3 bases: TGCGCCAGCAGCCAAGATCTGAGGAGTGGCACTGAAGCTTTCTTT.

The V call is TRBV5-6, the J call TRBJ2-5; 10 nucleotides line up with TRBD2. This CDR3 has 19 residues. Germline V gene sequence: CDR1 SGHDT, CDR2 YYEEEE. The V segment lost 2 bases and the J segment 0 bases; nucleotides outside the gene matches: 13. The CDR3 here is CASSFGWELAGTNQETQYF. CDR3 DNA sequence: TGTGCCAGCAGCTTCGGTTGGGAACTAGCGGGGACCAACCAAGAGACCCAGTACTTC.

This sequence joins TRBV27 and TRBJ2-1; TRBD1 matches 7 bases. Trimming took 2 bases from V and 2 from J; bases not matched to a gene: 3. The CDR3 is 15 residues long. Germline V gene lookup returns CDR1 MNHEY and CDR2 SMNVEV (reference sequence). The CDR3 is CASSLRDRAYNEQFF. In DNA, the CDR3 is TGTGCCAGCAGTTTAAGGGACAGAGCCTACAATGAGCAGTTCTTC.

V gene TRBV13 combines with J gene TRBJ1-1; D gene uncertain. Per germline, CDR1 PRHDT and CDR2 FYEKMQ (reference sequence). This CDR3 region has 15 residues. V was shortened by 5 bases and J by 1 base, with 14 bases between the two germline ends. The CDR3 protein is CASSLGLSWNTEAFF. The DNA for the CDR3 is TGTGCCAGCAGCCTCGGACTGTCCTGGAACACTGAAGCTTTCTTT.

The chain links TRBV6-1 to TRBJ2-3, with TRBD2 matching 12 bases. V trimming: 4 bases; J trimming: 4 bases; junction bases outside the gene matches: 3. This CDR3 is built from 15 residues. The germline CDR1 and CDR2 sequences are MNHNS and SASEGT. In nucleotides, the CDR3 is TGTGCCAGCAGTGGTTCTAGCGGGGGGGCAGATACGCAGTATTTT. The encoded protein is CASSGSSGGADTQYF.

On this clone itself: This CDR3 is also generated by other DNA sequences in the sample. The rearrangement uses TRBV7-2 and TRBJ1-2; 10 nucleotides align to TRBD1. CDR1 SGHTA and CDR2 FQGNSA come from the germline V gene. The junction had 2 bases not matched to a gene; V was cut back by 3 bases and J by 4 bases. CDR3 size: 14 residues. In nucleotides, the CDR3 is TGTGCCAGCAGCTTGGGGGACAGGGGCTATGGCTACACCTTC. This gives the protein CASSLGDRGYGYTF.

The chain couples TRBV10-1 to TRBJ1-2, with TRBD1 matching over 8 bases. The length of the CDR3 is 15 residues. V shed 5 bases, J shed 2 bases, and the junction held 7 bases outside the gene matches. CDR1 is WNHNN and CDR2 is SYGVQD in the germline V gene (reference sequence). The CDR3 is CASSHLDRANYGYTF. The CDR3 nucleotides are TGCGCCAGCAGTCACCTGGACAGGGCCAACTATGGCTACACCTTC.

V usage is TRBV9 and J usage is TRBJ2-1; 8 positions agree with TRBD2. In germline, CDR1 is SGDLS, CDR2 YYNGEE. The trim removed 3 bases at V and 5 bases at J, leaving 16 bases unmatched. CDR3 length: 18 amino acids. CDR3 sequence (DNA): TGTGCCAGCAGCGCGGGCCACCCCGGTCGCGGGGGGAACAATGAGCAGTTCTTC. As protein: CASSAGHPGRGGNNEQFF. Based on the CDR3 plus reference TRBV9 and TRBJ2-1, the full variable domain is DSGVTQTPKHLITATGQRVTLRCSPRSGDLSVYWYQQSLDQGLQFLIQYYNGEERAKGNILERFSAQQFPDLHSELNLSSLELGDSALYFCASSAGHPGRGGNNEQFFGPGTRLTVL.

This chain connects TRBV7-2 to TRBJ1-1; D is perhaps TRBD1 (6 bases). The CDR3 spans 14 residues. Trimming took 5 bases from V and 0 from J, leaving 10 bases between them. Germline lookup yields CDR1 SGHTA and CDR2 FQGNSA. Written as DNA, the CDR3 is TGTGCCAGCAGCCCGGGACAATTGAACACTGAAGCTTTCTTT. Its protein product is CASSPGQLNTEAFF. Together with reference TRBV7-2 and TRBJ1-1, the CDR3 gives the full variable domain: GAGVSQSPSNKVTEKGKDVELRCDPISGHTALYWYRQSLGQGLEFLIYFQGNSAPDKSGLPSDRFSAERTGGSVSTLTIQRTQQEDSAVYLCASSPGQLNTEAFFGQGTRLTVV.